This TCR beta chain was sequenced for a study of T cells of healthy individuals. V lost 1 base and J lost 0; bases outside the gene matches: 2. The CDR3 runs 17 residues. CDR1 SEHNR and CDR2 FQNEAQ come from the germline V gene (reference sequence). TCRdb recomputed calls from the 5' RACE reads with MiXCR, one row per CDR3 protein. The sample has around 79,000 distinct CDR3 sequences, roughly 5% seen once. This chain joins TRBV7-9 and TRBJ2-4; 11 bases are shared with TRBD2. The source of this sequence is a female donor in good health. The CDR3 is CASSLGGLAVAKNIQYF. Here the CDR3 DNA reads TGTGCCAGCAGCTTAGGGGGACTAGCGGTAGCCAAAAACATTCAGTACTTC.